This T cell receptor (beta chain) was sequenced during a study of regulatory T cells in long-lasting Graves disease. Study findings and constraints: Newly diagnosed disease favored TRBV20-1 and TRBJ2-1 over persistent disease.

Arm-PCR of CDR3 regions with iRepertoire HTBI primers generated TCR beta libraries. As handled by the study authors: Throughout the samples, researchers identified about 62 TRBV and about 15 TRBJ segments. Each CDR3 protein gets one entry after TCRdb re-called the multiplex PCR reads with MiXCR. Here the V and J calls rest on TCRdb's processing, not on the authors' analysis. The sample includes about 540,000 distinct CDR3 sequences, 13% of them seen just once. Time point indicated: newly diagnosed GD, antithyroid drugs for less than 3 months. Making the TCR library involved RNA that had been extracted from PBMCs. As concerns this clonotype: Its antigen is not identified. This sequence is one base from a far larger clone and is likely a read error.

The CDR3 length is 14 residues. These same records also appear under a second study, on T cells in Graves' hyperthyroidism and ophthalmopathy.

The receptor was isolated from a man younger than 40 with Graves disease. This sample comprised peripheral blood mononuclear cells (PBMCs), obtained at new diagnosis, from a patient treated with antithyroid drugs. V gene TRBV12-3 or TRBV12-4 combines with J gene TRBJ1-5; 7 nucleotides match TRBD1. CDR3 loop: CASILSGGGQPQHF. For the CDR3, the DNA is TGTGCCAGCATTTTATCAGGGGGTGGGCAGCCCCAGCATTTT.